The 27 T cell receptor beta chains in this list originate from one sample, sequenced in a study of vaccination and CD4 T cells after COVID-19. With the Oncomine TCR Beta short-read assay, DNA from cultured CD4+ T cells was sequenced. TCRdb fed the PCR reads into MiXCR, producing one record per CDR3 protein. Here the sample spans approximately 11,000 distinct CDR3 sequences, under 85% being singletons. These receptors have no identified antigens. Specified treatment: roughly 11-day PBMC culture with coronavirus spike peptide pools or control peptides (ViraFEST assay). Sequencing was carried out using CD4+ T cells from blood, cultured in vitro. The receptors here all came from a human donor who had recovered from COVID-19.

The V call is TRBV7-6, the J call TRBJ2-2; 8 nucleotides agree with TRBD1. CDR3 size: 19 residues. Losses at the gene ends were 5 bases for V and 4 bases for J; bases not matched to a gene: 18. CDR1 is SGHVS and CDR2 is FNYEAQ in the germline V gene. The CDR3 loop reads CASSLKPPDRATGTGELFF. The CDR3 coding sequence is TGTGCCAGCAGCCTCAAACCACCGGACAGGGCCACCGGCACCGGGGAGCTGTTTTTT.

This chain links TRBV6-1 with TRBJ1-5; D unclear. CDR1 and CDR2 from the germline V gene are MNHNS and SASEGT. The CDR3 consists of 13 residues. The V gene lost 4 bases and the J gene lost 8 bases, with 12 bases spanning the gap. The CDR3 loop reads CASSGEIREPQHF. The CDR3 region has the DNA TGTGCCAGCAGTGGGGAGATACGGGAGCCCCAGCATTTT.

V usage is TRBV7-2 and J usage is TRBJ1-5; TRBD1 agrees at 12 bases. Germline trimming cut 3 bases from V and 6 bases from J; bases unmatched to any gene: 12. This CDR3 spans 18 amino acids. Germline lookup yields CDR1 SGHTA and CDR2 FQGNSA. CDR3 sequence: CASSFYTGTGGQPQPQHF. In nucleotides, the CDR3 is TGTGCCAGCAGCTTCTATACCGGGACAGGGGGCCAGCCTCAGCCCCAGCATTTT.

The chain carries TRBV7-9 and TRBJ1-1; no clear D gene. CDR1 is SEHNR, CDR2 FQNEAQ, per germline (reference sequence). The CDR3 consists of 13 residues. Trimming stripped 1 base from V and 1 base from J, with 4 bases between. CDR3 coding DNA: TGTGCCAGCAGCTTAGGACAGAACACTGAAGCTTTCTTT. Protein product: CASSLGQNTEAFF.

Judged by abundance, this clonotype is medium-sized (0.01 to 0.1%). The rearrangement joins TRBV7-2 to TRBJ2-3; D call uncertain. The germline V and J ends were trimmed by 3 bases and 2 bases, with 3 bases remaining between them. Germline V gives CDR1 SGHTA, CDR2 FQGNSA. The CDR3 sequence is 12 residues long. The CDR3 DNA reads TGTGCCAGCAGCTTGTTCACAGATACGCAGTATTTT. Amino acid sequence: CASSLFTDTQYF.

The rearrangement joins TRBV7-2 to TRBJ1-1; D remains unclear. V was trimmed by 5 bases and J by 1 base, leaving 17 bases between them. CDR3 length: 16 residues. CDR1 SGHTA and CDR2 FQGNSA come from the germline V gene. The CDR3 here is CASSHHSGVANTEAFF. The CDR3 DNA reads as TGTGCCAGCAGCCACCATTCTGGGGTGGCGAACACTGAAGCTTTCTTT.

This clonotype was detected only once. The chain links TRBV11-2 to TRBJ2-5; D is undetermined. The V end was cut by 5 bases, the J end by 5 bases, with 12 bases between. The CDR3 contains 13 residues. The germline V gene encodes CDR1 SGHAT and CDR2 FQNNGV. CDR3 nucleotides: TGTGCCAGCAGCCCAACGCGAGAGGAGACCCAGTACTTC. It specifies CASSPTREETQYF. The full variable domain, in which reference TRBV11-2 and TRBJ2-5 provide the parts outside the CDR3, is EAGVAQSPRYKIIEKRQSVAFWCNPISGHATLYWYQQILGQGPKLLIQFQNNGVVDDSQLPKDRFSAERLKGVDSTLKIQPAKLEDSAVYLCASSPTREETQYFGPGTRLLVL.

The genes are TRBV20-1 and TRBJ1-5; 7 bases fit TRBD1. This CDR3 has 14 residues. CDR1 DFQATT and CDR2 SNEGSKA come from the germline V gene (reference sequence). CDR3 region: CRYRGTVSNQPQHF. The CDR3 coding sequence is TGCAGGTACCGAGGGACAGTTAGCAATCAGCCCCAGCATTTT.

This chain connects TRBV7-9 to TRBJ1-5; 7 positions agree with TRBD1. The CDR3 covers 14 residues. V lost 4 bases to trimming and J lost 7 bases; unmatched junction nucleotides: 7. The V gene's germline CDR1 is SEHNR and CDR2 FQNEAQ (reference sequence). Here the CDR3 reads CASSSQTGDQPQHF. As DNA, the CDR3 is TGTGCCAGCAGCTCCCAAACAGGGGACCAGCCCCAGCATTTT.

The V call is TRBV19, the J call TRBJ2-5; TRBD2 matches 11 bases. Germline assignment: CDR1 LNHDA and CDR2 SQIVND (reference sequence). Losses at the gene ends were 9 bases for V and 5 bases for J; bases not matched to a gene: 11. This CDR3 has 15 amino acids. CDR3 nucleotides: TGTGCCAGCACCCCAACTAGCGGGAGTTGGGAGACCCAGTACTTC. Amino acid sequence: CASTPTSGSWETQYF.

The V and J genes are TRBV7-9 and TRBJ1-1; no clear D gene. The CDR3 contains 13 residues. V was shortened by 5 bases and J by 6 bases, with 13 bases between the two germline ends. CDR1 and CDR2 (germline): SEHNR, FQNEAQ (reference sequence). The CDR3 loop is CASSQAAGAEAFF. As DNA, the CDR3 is TGTGCCAGCAGCCAAGCGGCAGGCGCTGAAGCTTTCTTT.

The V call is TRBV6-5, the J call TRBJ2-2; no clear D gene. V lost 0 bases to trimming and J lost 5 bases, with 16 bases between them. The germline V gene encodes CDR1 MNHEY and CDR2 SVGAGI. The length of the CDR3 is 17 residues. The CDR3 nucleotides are TGTGCCAGCAGTTACTCGTACGTCCCAACACAAACCGGGGAGCTGTTTTTT. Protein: CASSYSYVPTQTGELFF.

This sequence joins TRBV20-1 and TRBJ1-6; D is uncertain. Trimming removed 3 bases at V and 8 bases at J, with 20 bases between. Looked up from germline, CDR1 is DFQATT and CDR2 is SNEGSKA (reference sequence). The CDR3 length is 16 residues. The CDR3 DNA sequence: TGCAGTGCTAGTTTCGTTGTAGGGAGAAAGGATTCACCCCTCCACTTT. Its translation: CSASFVVGRKDSPLHF.

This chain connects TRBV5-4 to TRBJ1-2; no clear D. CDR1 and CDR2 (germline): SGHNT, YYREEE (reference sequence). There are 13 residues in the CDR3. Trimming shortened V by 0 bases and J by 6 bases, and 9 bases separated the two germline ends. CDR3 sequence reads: CASSLDTLNGYTF. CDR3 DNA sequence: TGTGCCAGCAGCTTGGACACCCTTAATGGCTACACCTTC.

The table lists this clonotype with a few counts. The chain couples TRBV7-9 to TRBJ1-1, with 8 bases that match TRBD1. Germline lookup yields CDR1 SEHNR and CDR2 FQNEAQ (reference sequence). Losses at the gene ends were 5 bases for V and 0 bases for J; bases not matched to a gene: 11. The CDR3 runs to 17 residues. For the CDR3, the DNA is TGTGCCAGCAGCCCTCTCTGGACAGGGTTATTGAACACTGAAGCTTTCTTT. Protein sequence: CASSPLWTGLLNTEAFF.

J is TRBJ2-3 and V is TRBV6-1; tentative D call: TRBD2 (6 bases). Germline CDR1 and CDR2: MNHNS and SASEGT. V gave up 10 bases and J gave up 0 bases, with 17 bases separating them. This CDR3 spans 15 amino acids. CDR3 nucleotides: TGTGCCACCAAGGAGGGGCAGTTTAGCACAGATACGCAGTATTTT. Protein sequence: CATKEGQFSTDTQYF.

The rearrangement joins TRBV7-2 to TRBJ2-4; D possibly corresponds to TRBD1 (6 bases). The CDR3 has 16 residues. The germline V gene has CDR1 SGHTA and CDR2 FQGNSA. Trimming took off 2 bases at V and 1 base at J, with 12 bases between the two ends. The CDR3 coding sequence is TGTGCCAGCAGCTTACGATTAGGACAGGCCAAAAACATTCAGTACTTC. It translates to CASSLRLGQAKNIQYF.

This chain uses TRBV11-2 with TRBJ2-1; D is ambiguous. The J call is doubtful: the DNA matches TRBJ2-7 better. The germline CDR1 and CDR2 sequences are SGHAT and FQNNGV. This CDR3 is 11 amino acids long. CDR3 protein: CASSLRHEQYF. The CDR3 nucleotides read TGTGCCAGCAGCTTAAGGCACGAGCAGTACTTC.

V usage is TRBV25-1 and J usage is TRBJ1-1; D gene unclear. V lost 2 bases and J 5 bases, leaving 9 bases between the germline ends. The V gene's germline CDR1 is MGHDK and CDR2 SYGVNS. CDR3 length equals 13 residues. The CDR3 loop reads CASSEGRRTEAFF. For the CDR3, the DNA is TGTGCCAGCAGTGAAGGTAGAAGGACTGAAGCTTTCTTT.

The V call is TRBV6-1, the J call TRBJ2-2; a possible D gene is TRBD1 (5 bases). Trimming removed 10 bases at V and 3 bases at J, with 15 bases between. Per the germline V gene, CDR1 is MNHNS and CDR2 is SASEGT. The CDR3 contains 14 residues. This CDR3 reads CATRISRDTGELFF. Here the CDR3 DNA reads TGTGCCACCCGAATTTCCAGGGACACCGGGGAGCTGTTTTTT.

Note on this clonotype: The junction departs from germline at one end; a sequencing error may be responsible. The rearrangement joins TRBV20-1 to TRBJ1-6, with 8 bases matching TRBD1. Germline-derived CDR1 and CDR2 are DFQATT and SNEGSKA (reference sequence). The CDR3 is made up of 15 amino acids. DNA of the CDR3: TGCAGTGCTAGAGCGCGGACAGGGTTTAATGCACCCCTCCACTTT. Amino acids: CSARARTGFNAPLHF.

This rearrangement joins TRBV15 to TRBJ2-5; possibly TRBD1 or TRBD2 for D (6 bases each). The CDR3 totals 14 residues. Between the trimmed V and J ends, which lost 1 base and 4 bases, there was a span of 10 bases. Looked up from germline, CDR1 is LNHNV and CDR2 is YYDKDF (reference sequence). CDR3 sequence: CATSRVGGRETQYF. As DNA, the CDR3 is TGTGCCACCAGCAGAGTTGGGGGGCGAGAGACCCAGTACTTC.

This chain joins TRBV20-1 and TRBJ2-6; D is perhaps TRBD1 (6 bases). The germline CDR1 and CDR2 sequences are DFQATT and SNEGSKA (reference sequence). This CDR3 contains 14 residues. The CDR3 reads CSARGGSGANVLTF. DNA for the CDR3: TGCAGCGCCCGAGGGGGCTCTGGGGCCAACGTCCTGACTTTC.

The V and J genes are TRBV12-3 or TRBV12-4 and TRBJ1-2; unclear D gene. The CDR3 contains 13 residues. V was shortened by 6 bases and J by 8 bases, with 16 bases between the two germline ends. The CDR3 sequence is CASRLVGVGGYTF. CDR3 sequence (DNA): TGTGCCAGCAGGCTAGTCGGGGTAGGGGGCTACACCTTC.

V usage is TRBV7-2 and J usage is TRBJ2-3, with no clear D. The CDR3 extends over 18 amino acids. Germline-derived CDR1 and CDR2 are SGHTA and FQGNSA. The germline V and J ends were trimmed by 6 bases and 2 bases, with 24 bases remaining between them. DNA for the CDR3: TGTGCCAGCAGTTCAGACCCCTGGCAGACGCCCTTCACAGATACGCAGTATTTT. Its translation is CASSSDPWQTPFTDTQYF.

The CDR3: CSARAGTVYGYTF. CDR3 nucleotide sequence: TGCAGTGCTAGAGCCGGGACGGTGTATGGCTACACCTTC. The chain recombines TRBV20-1 with TRBJ1-2; D is possibly TRBD1 (5 bases). The germline V gene has CDR1 DFQATT and CDR2 SNEGSKA (reference sequence). V lost 1 base and J 5 bases, leaving 11 bases between the germline ends. This CDR3 is built from 13 residues.

CDR3 loop: CASSLVTDRAAAAFF. CDR3 DNA sequence: TGTGCCAGCAGCTTAGTAACGGACAGGGCCGCTGCAGCTTTCTTT. The V call is TRBV7-2, the J call TRBJ1-1; 8 positions match TRBD1. The CDR3 length is 15 residues. Germline lookup yields CDR1 SGHTA and CDR2 FQGNSA. J was trimmed by 10 bases and V by 1 base; bases with no gene match: 11.